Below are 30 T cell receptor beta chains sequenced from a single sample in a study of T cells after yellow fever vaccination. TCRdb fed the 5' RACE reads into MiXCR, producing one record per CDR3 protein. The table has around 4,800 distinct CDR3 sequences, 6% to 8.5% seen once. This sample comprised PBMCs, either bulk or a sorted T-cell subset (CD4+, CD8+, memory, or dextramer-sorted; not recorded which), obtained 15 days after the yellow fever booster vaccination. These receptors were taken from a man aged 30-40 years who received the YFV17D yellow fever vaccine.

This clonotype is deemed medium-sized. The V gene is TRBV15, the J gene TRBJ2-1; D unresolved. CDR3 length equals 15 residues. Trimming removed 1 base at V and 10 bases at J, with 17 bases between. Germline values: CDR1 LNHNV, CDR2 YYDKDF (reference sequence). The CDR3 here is CATSRGAGVFQEQFF. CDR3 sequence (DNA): TGTGCCACCAGCAGAGGGGCTGGGGTCTTCCAAGAGCAGTTCTTC.

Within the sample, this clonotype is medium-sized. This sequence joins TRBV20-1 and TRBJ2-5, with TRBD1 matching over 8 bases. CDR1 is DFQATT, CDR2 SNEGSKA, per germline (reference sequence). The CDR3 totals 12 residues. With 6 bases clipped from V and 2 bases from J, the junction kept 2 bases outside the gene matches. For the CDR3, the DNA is TGCAGTGCAAGACAGGGGCAAGAGACCCAGTACTTC. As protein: CSARQGQETQYF.

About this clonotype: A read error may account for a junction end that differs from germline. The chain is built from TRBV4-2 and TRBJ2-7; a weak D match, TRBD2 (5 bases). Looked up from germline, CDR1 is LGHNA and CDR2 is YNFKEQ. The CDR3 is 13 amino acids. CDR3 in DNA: TGTGCCATCAGCCTCGGACTCCCCGGCGAGCAGTACTTC. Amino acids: CAISLGLPGEQYF.

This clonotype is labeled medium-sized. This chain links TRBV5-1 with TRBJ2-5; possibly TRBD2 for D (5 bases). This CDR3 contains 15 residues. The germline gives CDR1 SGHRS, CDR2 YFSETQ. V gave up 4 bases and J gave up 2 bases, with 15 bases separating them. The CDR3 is CASSQTLGRQETQYF. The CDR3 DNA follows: TGCGCCAGCAGCCAGACACTTGGGAGACAAGAGACCCAGTACTTC.

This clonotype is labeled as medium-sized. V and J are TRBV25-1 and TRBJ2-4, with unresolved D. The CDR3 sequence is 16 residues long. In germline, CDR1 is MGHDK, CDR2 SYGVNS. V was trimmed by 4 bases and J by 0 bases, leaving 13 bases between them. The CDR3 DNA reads TGTGCCAGCAGTGCGGTGTCAGCGTTAGCCAAAAACATTCAGTACTTC. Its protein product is CASSAVSALAKNIQYF. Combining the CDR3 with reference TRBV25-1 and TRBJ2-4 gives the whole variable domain EADIYQTPRYLVIGTGKKITLECSQTMGHDKMYWYQQDPGMELHLIHYSYGVNSTEKGDLSSESTVSRIRTEHFPLTLESARPSHTSQYLCASSAVSALAKNIQYFGAGTRLSVL.

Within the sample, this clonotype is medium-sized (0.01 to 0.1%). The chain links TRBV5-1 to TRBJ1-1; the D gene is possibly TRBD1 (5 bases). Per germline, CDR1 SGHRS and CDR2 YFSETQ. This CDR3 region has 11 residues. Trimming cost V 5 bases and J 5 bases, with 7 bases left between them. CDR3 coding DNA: TGCGCCAGCAGAGGGGAAACTGAAGCTTTCTTT. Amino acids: CASRGETEAFF.

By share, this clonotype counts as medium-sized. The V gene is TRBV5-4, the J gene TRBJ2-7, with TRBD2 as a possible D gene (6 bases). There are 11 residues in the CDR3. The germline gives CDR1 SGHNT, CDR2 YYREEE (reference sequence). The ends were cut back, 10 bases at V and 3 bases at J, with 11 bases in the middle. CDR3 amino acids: CAGGTDYEQYF. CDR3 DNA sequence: TGTGCCGGAGGGACGGACTACGAGCAGTACTTC.

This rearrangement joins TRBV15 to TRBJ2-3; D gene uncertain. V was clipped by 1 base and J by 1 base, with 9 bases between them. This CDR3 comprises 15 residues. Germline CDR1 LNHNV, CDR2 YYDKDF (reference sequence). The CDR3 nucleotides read TGTGCCACCAGCAGAGGGGGATCTCGCACAGATACGCAGTATTTT. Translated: CATSRGGSRTDTQYF.

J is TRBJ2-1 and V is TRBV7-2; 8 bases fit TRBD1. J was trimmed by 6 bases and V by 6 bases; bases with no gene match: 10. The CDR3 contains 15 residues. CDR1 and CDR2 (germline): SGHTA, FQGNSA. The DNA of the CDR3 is TGTGCCAGCAGGTACTCGGGACAGGTGCTCAATGAGCAGTTCTTC. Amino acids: CASRYSGQVLNEQFF.

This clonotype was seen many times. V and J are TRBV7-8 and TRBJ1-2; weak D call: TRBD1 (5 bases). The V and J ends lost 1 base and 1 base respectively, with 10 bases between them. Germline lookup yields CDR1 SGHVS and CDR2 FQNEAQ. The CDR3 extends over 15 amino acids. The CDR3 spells CASSLEAGSNYGYTF. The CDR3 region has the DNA TGTGCCAGCAGCTTAGAGGCAGGGAGTAACTATGGCTACACCTTC.

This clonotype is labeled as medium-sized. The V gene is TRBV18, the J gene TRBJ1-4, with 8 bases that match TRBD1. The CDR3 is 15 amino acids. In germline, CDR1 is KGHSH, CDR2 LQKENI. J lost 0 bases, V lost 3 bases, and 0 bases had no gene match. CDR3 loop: CASSPGQATNEKLFF. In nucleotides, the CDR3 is TGTGCCAGCTCACCGGGACAGGCAACTAATGAAAAACTGTTTTTT.

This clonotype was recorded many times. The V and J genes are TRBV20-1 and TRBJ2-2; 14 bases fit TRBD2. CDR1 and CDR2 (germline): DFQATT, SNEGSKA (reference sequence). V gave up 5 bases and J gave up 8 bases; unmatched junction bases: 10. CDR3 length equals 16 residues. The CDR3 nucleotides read TGCAGTGCTTCCGAATTTGGGACTAGCGGGAGAGGGGAGCTGTTTTTT. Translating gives CSASEFGTSGRGELFF.

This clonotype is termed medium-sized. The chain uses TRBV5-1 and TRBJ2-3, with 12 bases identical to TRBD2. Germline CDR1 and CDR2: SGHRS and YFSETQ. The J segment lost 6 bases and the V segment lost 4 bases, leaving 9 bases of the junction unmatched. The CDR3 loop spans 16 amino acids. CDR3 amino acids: CASSLAGGPAVDTQYF. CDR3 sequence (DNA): TGCGCCAGCAGCCTAGCGGGAGGGCCCGCGGTGGATACGCAGTATTTT.

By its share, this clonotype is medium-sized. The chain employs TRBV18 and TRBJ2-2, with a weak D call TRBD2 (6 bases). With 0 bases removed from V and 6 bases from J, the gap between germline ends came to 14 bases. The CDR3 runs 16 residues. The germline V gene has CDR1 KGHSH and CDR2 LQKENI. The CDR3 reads CASSPPSSGVSGELFF. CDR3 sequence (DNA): TGTGCCAGCTCACCACCTTCGTCGGGAGTGTCCGGGGAGCTGTTTTTT.

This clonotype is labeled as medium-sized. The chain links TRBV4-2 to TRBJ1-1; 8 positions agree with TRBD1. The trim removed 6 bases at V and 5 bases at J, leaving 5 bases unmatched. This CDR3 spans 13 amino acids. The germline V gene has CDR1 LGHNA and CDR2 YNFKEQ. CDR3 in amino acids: CASSLDRETEAFF. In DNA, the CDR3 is TGTGCCAGCAGTCTGGACAGGGAGACTGAAGCTTTCTTT.

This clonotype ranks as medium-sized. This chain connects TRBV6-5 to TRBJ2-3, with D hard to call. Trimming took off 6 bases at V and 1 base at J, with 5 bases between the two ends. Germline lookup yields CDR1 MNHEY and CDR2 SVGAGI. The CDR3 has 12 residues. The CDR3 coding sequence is TGTGCCAGCAGGTGGGGCACAGATACGCAGTATTTT. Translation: CASRWGTDTQYF.

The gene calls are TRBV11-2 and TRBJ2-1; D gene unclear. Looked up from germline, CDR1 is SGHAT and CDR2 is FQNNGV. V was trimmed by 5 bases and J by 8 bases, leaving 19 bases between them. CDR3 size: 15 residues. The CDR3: CASSPPGFEAHEQFF. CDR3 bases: TGTGCCAGCAGCCCCCCCGGATTCGAGGCACATGAGCAGTTCTTC. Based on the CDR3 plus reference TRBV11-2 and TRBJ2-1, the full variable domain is EAGVAQSPRYKIIEKRQSVAFWCNPISGHATLYWYQQILGQGPKLLIQFQNNGVVDDSQLPKDRFSAERLKGVDSTLKIQPAKLEDSAVYLCASSPPGFEAHEQFFGPGTRLTVL.

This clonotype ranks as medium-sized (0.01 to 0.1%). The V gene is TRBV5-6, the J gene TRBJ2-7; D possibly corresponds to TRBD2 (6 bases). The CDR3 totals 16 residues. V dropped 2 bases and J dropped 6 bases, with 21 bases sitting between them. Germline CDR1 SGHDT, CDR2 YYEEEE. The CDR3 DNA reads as TGTGCCAGCAGCTTACCATCGGGACTGGGCTATGGCGAGCAGTACTTC. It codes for CASSLPSGLGYGEQYF.

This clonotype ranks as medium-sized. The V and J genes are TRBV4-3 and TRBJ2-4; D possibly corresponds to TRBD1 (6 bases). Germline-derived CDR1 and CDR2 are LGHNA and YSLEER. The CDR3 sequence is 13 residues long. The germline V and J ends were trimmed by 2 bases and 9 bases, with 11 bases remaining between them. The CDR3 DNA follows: TGCGCCAGCAGCCAAAACAGGGCCGGCATTCAGTACTTC. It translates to CASSQNRAGIQYF.

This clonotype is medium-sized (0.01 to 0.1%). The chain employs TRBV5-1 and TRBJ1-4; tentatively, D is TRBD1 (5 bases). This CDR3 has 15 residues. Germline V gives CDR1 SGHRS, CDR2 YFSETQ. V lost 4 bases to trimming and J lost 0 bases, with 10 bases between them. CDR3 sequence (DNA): TGCGCCAGCAGCGCAACAGGTGCAACTAATGAAAAACTGTTTTTT. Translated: CASSATGATNEKLFF. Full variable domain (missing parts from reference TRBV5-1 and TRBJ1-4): KAGVTQTPRYLIKTRGQQVTLSCSPISGHRSVSWYQQTPGQGLQFLFEYFSETQRNKGNFPGRFSGRQFSNSRSEMNVSTLELGDSALYLCASSATGATNEKLFFGSGTQLSVL.

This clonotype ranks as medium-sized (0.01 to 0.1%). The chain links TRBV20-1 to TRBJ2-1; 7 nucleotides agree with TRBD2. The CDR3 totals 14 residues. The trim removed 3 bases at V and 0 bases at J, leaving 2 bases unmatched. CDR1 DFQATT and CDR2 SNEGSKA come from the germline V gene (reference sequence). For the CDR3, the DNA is TGCAGTGCTAGGAAGCGGGACTCCTACAATGAGCAGTTCTTC. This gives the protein CSARKRDSYNEQFF.

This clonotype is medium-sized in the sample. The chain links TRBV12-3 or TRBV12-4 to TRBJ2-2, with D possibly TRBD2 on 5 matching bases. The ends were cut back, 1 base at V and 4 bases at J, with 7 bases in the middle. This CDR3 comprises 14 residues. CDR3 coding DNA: TGTGCCAGCAGTTTAGGAGGGTCCACCGGGGAGCTGTTTTTT. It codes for CASSLGGSTGELFF.

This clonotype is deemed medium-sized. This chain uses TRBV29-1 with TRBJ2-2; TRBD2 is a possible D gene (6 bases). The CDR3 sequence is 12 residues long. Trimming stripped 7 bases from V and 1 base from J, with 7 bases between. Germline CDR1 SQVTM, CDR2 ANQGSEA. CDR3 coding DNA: TGCAGCGGTAGCGGGAACACCGGGGAGCTGTTTTTT. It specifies CSGSGNTGELFF.

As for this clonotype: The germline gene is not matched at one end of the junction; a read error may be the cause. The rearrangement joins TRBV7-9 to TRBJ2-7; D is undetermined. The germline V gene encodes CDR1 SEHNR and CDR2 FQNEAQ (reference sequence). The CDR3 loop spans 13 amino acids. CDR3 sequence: CASGLGLPCEQYF. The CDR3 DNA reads TGTGCCAGCGGCTTAGGGCTCCCGTGCGAGCAGTACTTC.

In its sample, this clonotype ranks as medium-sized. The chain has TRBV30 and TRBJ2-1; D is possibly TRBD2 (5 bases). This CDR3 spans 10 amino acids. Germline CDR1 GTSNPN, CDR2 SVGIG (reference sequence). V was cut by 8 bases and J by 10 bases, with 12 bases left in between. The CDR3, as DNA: TGTGCCCTGGCTGGCGGGGAGCAGTTCTTC. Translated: CALAGGEQFF. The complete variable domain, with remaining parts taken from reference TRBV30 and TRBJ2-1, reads SQTIHQWPATLVQPVGSPLSLECTVEGTSNPNLYWYRQAAGRGLQLLFYSVGIGQISSEVPQNLSASRPQDRQFILSSKKLLLSDSGFYLCALAGGEQFFGPGTRLTVL.

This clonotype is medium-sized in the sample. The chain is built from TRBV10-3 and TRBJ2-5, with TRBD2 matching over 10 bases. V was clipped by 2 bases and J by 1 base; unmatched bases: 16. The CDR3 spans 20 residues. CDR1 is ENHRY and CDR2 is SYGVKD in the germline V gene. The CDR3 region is CAISEMKLAGERLVQETQYF. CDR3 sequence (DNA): TGTGCCATCAGTGAGATGAAGCTAGCGGGAGAACGGCTGGTCCAAGAGACCCAGTACTTC.

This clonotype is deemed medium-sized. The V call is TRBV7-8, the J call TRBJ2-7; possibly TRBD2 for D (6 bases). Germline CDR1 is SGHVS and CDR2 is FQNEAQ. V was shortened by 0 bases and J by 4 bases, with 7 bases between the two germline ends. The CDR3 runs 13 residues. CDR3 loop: CASSLAGGYEQYF. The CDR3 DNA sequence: TGTGCCAGCAGCTTAGCGGGAGGATACGAGCAGTACTTC.

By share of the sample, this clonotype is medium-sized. DNA of the CDR3: TGTGCCAGCAGCCAGCTGGACAGTAACACCGGGGAGCTGTTTTTT. It yields the protein CASSQLDSNTGELFF. The chain is built from TRBV4-2 and TRBJ2-2; TRBD1 is a possible D gene (6 bases). CDR1 and CDR2 (germline): LGHNA, YNFKEQ. CDR3 length equals 15 residues. Trimming shortened V by 3 bases and J by 2 bases, and 10 bases separated the two germline ends.

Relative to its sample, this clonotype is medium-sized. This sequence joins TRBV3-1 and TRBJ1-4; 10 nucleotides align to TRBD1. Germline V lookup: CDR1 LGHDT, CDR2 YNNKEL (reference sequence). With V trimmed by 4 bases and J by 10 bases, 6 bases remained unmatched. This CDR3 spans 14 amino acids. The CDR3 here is CASSLGQGETKLFF. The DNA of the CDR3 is TGTGCCAGCAGCCTTGGACAGGGGGAGACAAAACTGTTTTTT.

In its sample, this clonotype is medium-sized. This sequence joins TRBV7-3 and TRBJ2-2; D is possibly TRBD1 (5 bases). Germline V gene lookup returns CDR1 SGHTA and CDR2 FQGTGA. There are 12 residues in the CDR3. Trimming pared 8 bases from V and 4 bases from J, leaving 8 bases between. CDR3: CASGAGTGELFF. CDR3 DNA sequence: TGTGCCAGCGGGGCCGGCACCGGGGAGCTGTTTTTT.